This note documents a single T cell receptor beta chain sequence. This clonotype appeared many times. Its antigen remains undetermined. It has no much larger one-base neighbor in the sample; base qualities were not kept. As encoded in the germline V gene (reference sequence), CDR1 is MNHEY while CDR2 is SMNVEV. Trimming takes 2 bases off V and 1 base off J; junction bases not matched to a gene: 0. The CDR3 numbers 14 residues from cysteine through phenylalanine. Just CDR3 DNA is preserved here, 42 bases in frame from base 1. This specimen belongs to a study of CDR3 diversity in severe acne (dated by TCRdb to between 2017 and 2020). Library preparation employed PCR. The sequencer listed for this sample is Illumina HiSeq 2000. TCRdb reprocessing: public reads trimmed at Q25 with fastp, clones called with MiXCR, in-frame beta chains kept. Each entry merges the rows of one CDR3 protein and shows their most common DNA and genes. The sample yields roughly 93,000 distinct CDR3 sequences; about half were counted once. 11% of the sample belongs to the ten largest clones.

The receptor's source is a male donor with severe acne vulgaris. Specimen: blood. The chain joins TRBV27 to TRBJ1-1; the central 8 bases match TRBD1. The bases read TGTGCCAGCAGTTTACAGGGGGCGAACACTGAAGCTTTCTTT. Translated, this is CASSLQGANTEAFF.